The 28 T cell receptor beta chains below come from one sample, sequenced in a study of identical twins. Each CDR3 protein is one row after TCRdb ran MiXCR on the 5' RACE reads. The top ten hold roughly two fifths of the sample, which has some 210,000 distinct CDR3 sequences, about a sixth seen once. In addition, the sample was reused for a study of T cells expressing NK-cell markers.

What was sequenced was CD8+ T cells sorted from blood. The receptors originated from a woman aged 18-35 years in good health.

The table lists this clonotype with a few counts. This chain connects TRBV27 to TRBJ2-7; D remains unclear. The V gene's germline CDR1 is MNHEY and CDR2 SMNVEV (reference sequence). The CDR3 has 13 amino acids. Trimming cost V 0 bases and J 3 bases, with 6 bases left between them. CDR3 coding DNA: TGTGCCAGCAGTTTATCGCCTCTCTACGAGCAGTACTTC. This sequence encodes CASSLSPLYEQYF.

This clonotype was recorded at least ten times. The rearrangement links TRBV7-9 to TRBJ1-1; TRBD1 matches at 10 bases. The V and J ends lost 3 bases and 4 bases, in that order; junction bases with no gene match: 2. CDR3 length: 14 amino acids. The germline V gene encodes CDR1 SEHNR and CDR2 FQNEAQ (reference sequence). The CDR3 loop is CASSFWTGGTEAFF. Here the CDR3 DNA reads TGTGCCAGCAGCTTTTGGACAGGGGGCACTGAAGCTTTCTTT.

The chain carries TRBV5-1 and TRBJ2-1; 11 positions match TRBD2. Per germline, CDR1 SGHRS and CDR2 YFSETQ. Trimming removed 8 bases from V and 5 bases from J; junction bases left unmatched: 6. CDR3 length: 14 residues. DNA of the CDR3: TGCGCCAGTAGCGGGGGGGCCGGGCACAATGAGCAGTTCTTC. Encoded protein: CASSGGAGHNEQFF.

This clonotype appeared many times. The V call is TRBV29-1, the J call TRBJ2-7; the D gene is possibly TRBD1 (7 bases). CDR3 length: 16 residues. V gave up 0 bases and J gave up 2 bases, with 17 bases separating them. Germline CDR1 and CDR2: SQVTM and ANQGSEA. The chain's CDR3 is CSVEEIGGQKTYEQYF. CDR3 DNA sequence: TGCAGCGTTGAAGAGATCGGGGGACAGAAAACCTACGAGCAGTACTTC.

This clonotype was detected a few times. The gene calls are TRBV6-1 and TRBJ1-2; 9 bases are shared with TRBD1. V lost 6 bases, J lost 6 bases, and 5 bases stayed unmatched. Germline CDR1 MNHNS, CDR2 SASEGT. This CDR3 region has 13 residues. The CDR3 DNA follows: TGTGCCAGCAGCAATACAGGGGGCGATGGCTACACCTTC. Protein sequence: CASSNTGGDGYTF.

The V call is TRBV2, the J call TRBJ2-2, with D possibly being TRBD1 or TRBD2 (5 bases each). V lost 5 bases, J lost 3 bases, and 10 bases lay in between. This CDR3 region has 14 residues. CDR1 and CDR2 from the germline V gene are SNHLY and FYNNEI. The CDR3 DNA sequence: TGTGCCAGCAGTCGGGACGGATACACCGGGGAGCTGTTTTTT. It encodes CASSRDGYTGELFF.

This clonotype was seen more than once but under ten times. The CDR3 coding sequence is TGTGCCAGCCAAGGAGGATACGAGCAGTACTTC. Its protein product is CASQGGYEQYF. The V and J genes are TRBV7-9 and TRBJ2-7; the D gene is possibly TRBD2 (5 bases). The CDR3 covers 11 residues. Trimming shortened V by 8 bases and J by 4 bases, and 9 bases separated the two germline ends. CDR1 SEHNR and CDR2 FQNEAQ come from the germline V gene (reference sequence).

This clonotype was seen a handful of times. J is TRBJ2-1 and V is TRBV20-1; 7 nucleotides align to TRBD1. V lost 2 bases, J lost 4 bases, and 8 bases stayed unmatched. CDR1 DFQATT and CDR2 SNEGSKA come from the germline V gene (reference sequence). This CDR3 contains 15 residues. The CDR3 sequence: CSARLRQGPYNEQFF. The CDR3 DNA reads as TGCAGTGCTAGACTTAGACAGGGCCCTTACAATGAGCAGTTCTTC.

A few counts support this clonotype. The V gene is TRBV14, the J gene TRBJ2-1, with D perhaps TRBD1 (6 bases). The CDR3 has 15 residues. Per germline, CDR1 SGHDN and CDR2 FVKESK. V lost 4 bases, J lost 4 bases, and 14 bases lay in between. In DNA form, the CDR3 reads TGTGCCAGCAGCCCCAGCCTGAGGGGGTACAATGAGCAGTTCTTC. Encoded protein: CASSPSLRGYNEQFF.

There are a few counts of this clonotype. This rearrangement joins TRBV28 to TRBJ2-5, with 10 bases lining up with TRBD2. The CDR3 length is 20 residues. The germline V gene encodes CDR1 MDHEN and CDR2 SYDVKM. The V segment lost 4 bases and the J segment 2 bases; nucleotides outside the gene matches: 19. The CDR3 region is CASSYKNSAGGGEPQETQYF. Here the CDR3 DNA reads TGTGCCAGCAGTTACAAGAACTCAGCGGGAGGGGGCGAACCACAAGAGACCCAGTACTTC.

The chain couples TRBV24-1 to TRBJ2-3; TRBD2 matches at 10 bases. Germline V gene lookup returns CDR1 KGHDR and CDR2 SFDVKD. The J segment lost 4 bases and the V segment lost 2 bases, leaving 5 bases of the junction unmatched. The CDR3 loop spans 16 amino acids. The CDR3 sequence: CATSDSASGSPDTQYF. For the CDR3, the DNA is TGTGCCACCAGTGATTCCGCTAGCGGGAGTCCAGATACGCAGTATTTT.

The sample holds one count of this clonotype. This chain connects TRBV7-9 to TRBJ1-2; D is perhaps TRBD1 (5 bases). V lost 5 bases, J lost 7 bases, and 11 bases lay in between. Germline lookup yields CDR1 SEHNR and CDR2 FQNEAQ (reference sequence). There are 12 residues in the CDR3. The CDR3 region has the DNA TGTGCCAGCAGCCTCGGGACGTCTGGCTACACCTTC. It specifies CASSLGTSGYTF.

The J gene is TRBJ2-1, the V gene TRBV6-6; D possibly corresponds to TRBD2 (5 bases). Trimming stripped 6 bases from V and 8 bases from J, with 11 bases between. The germline CDR1 and CDR2 sequences are MNHNY and SVGAGI (reference sequence). The CDR3 runs to 12 residues. CDR3 residues: CASSMSGDEQFF. As DNA, the CDR3 is TGTGCCAGCAGCATGAGCGGCGATGAGCAGTTCTTC.

The table lists this clonotype with a few counts. V gene TRBV12-3 or TRBV12-4 combines with J gene TRBJ2-7; 7 bases are shared with TRBD1. The CDR3 loop spans 11 amino acids. Trimming took 7 bases from V and 6 from J; bases not matched to a gene: 3. As DNA, the CDR3 is TGTGCCAGCACCCCAGGGGGCGAGCAGTACTTC. It specifies CASTPGGEQYF.

The J gene is TRBJ2-7, the V gene TRBV6-2 or TRBV6-3, with D perhaps TRBD1 or TRBD2 (5 bases each). V lost 3 bases, J lost 0 bases, and 12 bases lay in between. The CDR3 loop spans 15 amino acids. CDR1 and CDR2 from the germline V gene are MNHEY and SVGEGT. CDR3 sequence: CASSYEGSSSYEQYF. Here the CDR3 DNA reads TGTGCCAGCAGTTATGAGGGGTCGAGCTCCTACGAGCAGTACTTC.

The chain uses TRBV20-1 and TRBJ2-2, with D maybe TRBD1 (6 bases). V lost 2 bases to trimming and J lost 5 bases, with 6 bases between them. Germline CDR1 DFQATT, CDR2 SNEGSKA (reference sequence). The CDR3 is 12 amino acids. CDR3 loop: CSARQGTGELFF. The CDR3 DNA reads TGCAGTGCTAGACAGGGGACCGGGGAGCTGTTTTTT.

The chain recombines TRBV5-6 with TRBJ2-5; possible D gene TRBD1, 5 bases. Germline values: CDR1 SGHDT, CDR2 YYEEEE. V lost 2 bases and J lost 6, with 14 bases in between. The CDR3 has 14 residues. CDR3 sequence (DNA): TGTGCCAGCAGCTTTGGGGCGGCGGCGAAGACCCAGTACTTC. Protein sequence: CASSFGAAAKTQYF.

This clonotype was observed a handful of times. The genes are TRBV9 and TRBJ2-1; a possible D gene is TRBD2 (7 bases). With 0 bases removed from V and 6 bases from J, the gap between germline ends came to 22 bases. CDR3 length: 18 amino acids. Germline-derived CDR1 and CDR2 are SGDLS and YYNGEE. The CDR3 sequence is CASSVVGGAGYPGNEQFF. For the CDR3, the DNA is TGTGCCAGCAGCGTAGTAGGGGGGGCAGGGTATCCCGGCAATGAGCAGTTCTTC.

This clonotype was counted only a few times. The rearrangement uses TRBV25-1 and TRBJ1-1, with D perhaps TRBD1 (6 bases). In germline, CDR1 is MGHDK, CDR2 SYGVNS. This CDR3 is 14 amino acids long. The V and J ends lost 2 bases and 7 bases respectively, with 14 bases between them. The CDR3 DNA follows: TGTGCCAGCAGTGAAAGGGGGGGCTGGGGTGAAGCTTTCTTT. Translation gives CASSERGGWGEAFF.

The chain carries TRBV4-3 and TRBJ2-7; D is uncertain. The germline CDR1 and CDR2 sequences are LGHNA and YSLEER. V was clipped by 0 bases and J by 4 bases, with 13 bases between them. The CDR3 extends over 15 amino acids. In DNA form, the CDR3 reads TGCGCCAGCAGCCAAGAACGAAACGGAGTATACGAGCAGTACTTC. Its translation: CASSQERNGVYEQYF.

This clonotype was picked up a small number of times. The chain has TRBV7-2 and TRBJ2-1; possibly TRBD1 for D (6 bases). Trimming stripped 5 bases from V and 0 bases from J, with 8 bases between. Germline CDR1 SGHTA, CDR2 FQGNSA. The CDR3 is made up of 14 amino acids. CDR3 region: CASSQGSSYNEQFF. The CDR3 bases are TGTGCCAGCAGCCAGGGGAGCTCCTACAATGAGCAGTTCTTC.

The rearrangement uses TRBV25-1 and TRBJ2-7, with TRBD2 as a possible D gene (5 bases). Germline values: CDR1 MGHDK, CDR2 SYGVNS. There are 12 residues in the CDR3. V gave up 4 bases and J gave up 4 bases, with 8 bases separating them. The CDR3 bases are TGTGCCAGCAGTGTAAGCGGTTACGAGCAGTACTTC. Translation: CASSVSGYEQYF.

The CDR3 loop is CASSFTQGSQGEQYF. The DNA of the CDR3 is TGTGCCAGCTCATTCACCCAGGGCTCGCAGGGCGAGCAGTACTTC. The chain joins TRBV7-9 to TRBJ2-7; D is perhaps TRBD1 (5 bases). Trimming left V 8 bases short and J 6 bases short, with 23 bases between. The germline V gene has CDR1 SEHNR and CDR2 FQNEAQ (reference sequence). The CDR3 has 15 amino acids.

This clonotype was detected a few times. The gene calls are TRBV20-1 and TRBJ2-7; tentatively, D is TRBD1 (5 bases). Germline lookup yields CDR1 DFQATT and CDR2 SNEGSKA (reference sequence). The CDR3 is 15 amino acids. The ends were cut back, 3 bases at V and 5 bases at J, with 20 bases in the middle. CDR3 coding DNA: TGCAGTGCTAGGCGGACCCAAGCAGGGTCGGACGAGCAGTACTTC. Its translation: CSARRTQAGSDEQYF.

This clonotype was seen at least ten times. The chain recombines TRBV6-2 or TRBV6-3 with TRBJ2-6, with 7 bases that match TRBD2. CDR1 MNHEY and CDR2 SVGEGT come from the germline V gene. With V trimmed by 8 bases and J by 2 bases, 3 bases remained unmatched. The CDR3 spans 14 residues. The CDR3: CASSREPGANVLTF. DNA for the CDR3: TGTGCCAGCTCGCGGGAGCCTGGGGCCAACGTCCTGACTTTC.

The J gene is TRBJ2-7, the V gene TRBV10-2; D call uncertain. Germline CDR1 reads WSHSY; CDR2 reads SAAADI. This CDR3 is built from 11 residues. The V and J ends lost 3 bases and 5 bases respectively, with 5 bases between them. DNA of the CDR3: TGCGCCAGCAGTGACTGGAACGAGCAGTACTTC. This gives the protein CASSDWNEQYF.

This clonotype was found a few times. CDR3 residues: CSALAQGENTGELFF. CDR3 coding DNA: TGCTCCGCGCTCGCCCAGGGGGAAAACACCGGGGAGCTGTTTTTT. V usage is TRBV29-1 and J usage is TRBJ2-2; 7 positions agree with TRBD1. The V gene's germline CDR1 is SQVTM and CDR2 ANQGSEA. The CDR3 contains 15 residues.

The genes are TRBV7-9 and TRBJ1-2, with D unresolved. Per the germline V gene, CDR1 is SEHNR and CDR2 is FQNEAQ (reference sequence). The V and J ends lost 3 bases and 4 bases respectively, with 12 bases between them. This CDR3 has 14 amino acids. The CDR3 DNA reads TGTGCCAGCAGCTTGAATGGTCAAGTCTATGGCTACACCTTC. This codes for CASSLNGQVYGYTF. Combining the CDR3 with reference TRBV7-9 and TRBJ1-2 gives the whole variable domain DTGVSQNPRHKITKRGQNVTFRCDPISEHNRLYWYRQTLGQGPEFLTYFQNEAQLEKSRLLSDRFSAERPKGSFSTLEIQRTEQGDSAMYLCASSLNGQVYGYTFGSGTRLTVV.